This T cell receptor beta chain was obtained from a study of OX40 agonist ivuxolimab in advanced cancers. About the study: Three dose-escalation patients had partial responses: one with hepatocellular carcinoma and two with cutaneous melanoma.

Libraries were prepared by immunoSEQ multiplex PCR; TCRdb keeps only in-frame clonotypes and omits some of them. Counted here are 150,000 to 190,000 clones, under 95% occurring once; the ten biggest clones make up 0.3% to 0.35%. Trimming left V 2 bases short and J 3 bases short, with 11 bases between. Germline CDR1 MGHRA, CDR2 YSYEKL. This CDR3 spans 14 amino acids. Enrollment shut out patients with autoimmune disease history or systemic immunosuppression. Here the sequenced sample was CD4+ or CD8+ T cells sorted from blood, taken in a trial of the OX40 agonist ivuxolimab. This TCR came from an adult with an advanced solid tumor such as melanoma, head and neck, liver or kidney cancer. The chain has TRBV4-1 and TRBJ2-7; D uncertain. The CDR3 nucleotides are TGCGCCAGCAGCCAAAATTCGCCGGACTACGAGCAGTACTTC. This translates into CASSQNSPDYEQYF.